The clone carrying this T cell receptor beta chain came up a few times. Sequenced material consisted of expressed TCRB transcripts (all of the isolated RNA was reverse transcribed). Some clones are missing from TCRdb's copy, which holds only in-frame ones; the method was immunoSEQ multiplex PCR. The table has 300,000 or so clones, under 8.5% seen once. From germline, CDR1 is KGHSH and CDR2 LQKENI. Trimming cost V 6 bases and J 0 bases, with 24 bases left between them. This CDR3 is built from 19 residues. The data were obtained in a study of beta chain features in type 1 diabetes. Sequenced: central memory CD4+ T cells from blood. The TCR comes from a woman aged 18-29 years in good health. This sequence joins TRBV18 and TRBJ2-1; maybe TRBD1 (6 bases). CDR3 sequence: CASSSFTWTAQSSYNEQFF. Written as DNA, the CDR3 is TGTGCCAGCTCCTCGTTCACTTGGACAGCGCAAAGCTCCTACAATGAGCAGTTCTTC. Together with reference TRBV18 and TRBJ2-1, the CDR3 gives the full variable domain: NAGVMQNPRHLVRRRGQEARLRCSPMKGHSHVYWYRQLPEEGLKFMVYLQKENIIDESGMPKERFSAEFPKEGPSILRIQQVVRGDSAAYFCASSSFTWTAQSSYNEQFFGPGTRLTVL.